The clone carrying this T cell receptor beta chain has just one count. TCRdb ran MiXCR on the PCR reads and lists one entry per CDR3 protein. Of about 24,000 distinct CDR3 sequences listed, under 65% were seen once; the top ten hold roughly 1%. These data come from a study of vaccination and CD4 T cells after COVID-19. About the study: Vaccinees got either two BNT162b2 doses or two mRNA-1273 doses.

In germline, CDR1 is LNHDA, CDR2 SQIVND (reference sequence). V dropped 5 bases and J dropped 0 bases, with 11 bases sitting between them. This CDR3 is built from 15 residues. The dates of positive PCR tests extended from March through December 2020 and came before the US Alpha, Beta and Delta variants. The sequence derives from a human donor who had recovered from COVID-19. This sample comprised CD4+ T cells from blood, obtained before SARS-CoV-2 vaccination. V is TRBV19 and J is TRBJ1-3, with D uncertain. CDR3 DNA: TGTGCCAGTAGTCCCGGACGGATCTCTGGAAACACCATATATTTT. This gives the protein CASSPGRISGNTIYF.